This T cell receptor (beta chain) is drawn from a study of T cell responses to AZD1222 COVID-19 vaccine (dated by TCRdb to about 2021). Regarding the research as a whole: AZD1222 recipients given second doses at about 4 weeks or at about 12 weeks were pooled, since spike-specific TCR depth and breadth were not found to differ between the two schedules. Enrollment into the trials was organized by age into subgroups of 18-55, 56-69 and 70-plus years, and those subgroups contained roughly 150, 30 and 60 TCR-sequenced participants, respectively. A total of approximately 240 trial participants underwent TCR sequencing, of whom 200 to 220 received two doses of AZD1222 and about 25 received two doses of the MenACWY control vaccine.

Study-wide conclusions, independent of this receptor: Reportedly, close to half of the unique spike-specific TCRs recognized epitopes lying outside the regions that are mutated in the B.1.351 and B.1.1.7 variants. No day 14 peak-response samples were available, so repertoires were characterized only after the peak T cell response. The 56-69-year group was small, and its depth increase did not reach significance, likely because of low power. CD4 TCRs associated with the vaccine covered the entire spike protein, and the dominant responses were in regions 160-218 and 743-854. Participants were mostly white British and included more females than males, and it was suggested by the authors that clonal diversity may have been underestimated. A significant rise in spike-specific TCR breadth and depth was observed after two AZD1222 doses relative to day 0 and relative to MenACWY recipients. Conclusions about previously exposed vaccinees are limited, since just five to seven AZD1222 recipients were seropositive for SARS-CoV-2 at baseline.

The CDR3 regions of human TCRbeta chains were analyzed by immunosequencing. As for how the authors treated the data: Repertoire TCRs were checked for matches against a reference library of SARS-CoV-2-specific TCRs that had been generated using the MIRA antigen-specificity platform. Breadth meant the fraction of unique TCRs that were SARS-CoV-2-associated, whereas depth meant the fraction of total T cells that were SARS-CoV-2-associated. Each spike-specific TCR was assigned to its reactive spike region and to a CD4 or CD8 class using the MIRA data. Log10-transformed breadth and depth values were compared by one-way ANOVA with Sidak's multiple comparisons tests. The table was pulled from immuneACCESS by TCRdb, which kept in-frame rearrangements only. Such tables lose some clones; where checked, under half of the loss comes from unresolved V genes, and the rest has no known cause. Clone size and V and J calls were adopted from that table, with D and trimming inferred from the DNA. Counted in this sample were about 99,000 clones; about 92% of them appeared once. The ten largest make up 12% of the sample.

In the case of this clone: Its antigen remains unidentified. The record has no base qualities; no much larger clone is one base away.

The time point label, read with the paper, signifies: baseline before first vaccination. Vaccinee samples came from UK trials COV001 and COV002, including a single-blind randomized controlled phase 2/3 trial of AZD1222 (ChAdOx1 nCoV-19) in healthy adults. For TCRbeta chain sequencing, PBMC samples were collected from trial participants at day 0 and at day 28 after the second dose. The specimen comprised peripheral blood, sampled on day 0 of AZD1222 vaccination. The origin of this receptor is an adult in good health.

In nucleotides, the sequence is TGCGCCAGCAGCCAAAAGGAAGACTATGGCTACACCTTC. It translates as CASSQKEDYGYTF. The chain was built from TRBV4-1 and TRBJ1-2; the D gene is not confidently resolved. As encoded in the germline V gene, CDR1 is MGHRA while CDR2 is YSYEKL. V is shortened by 2 bases, J by 3 bases, and the region joining them spans 7 bases. Including cysteine and phenylalanine, the CDR3 has 13 amino acids. Only the CDR3 DNA stays, 39 bases, in frame from base 1.